This T cell receptor beta chain derives from a study of blood T cell repertoires in COVID-19. Profiled with immunoSEQ multiplex PCR; TCRdb holds only in-frame clones, not every one. Of approximately 100,000 clones listed, about 88% are singletons. CDR3 size: 13 residues. V was pared by 8 bases and J by 1 base, with 9 bases between. The germline CDR1 and CDR2 sequences are MNHEY and SVGAGI. The source material was peripheral blood. The clonotype originates from a woman aged 55-69 years with acute or convalescent COVID-19. The chain carries TRBV6-5 and TRBJ1-5; a weak D match, TRBD1 (5 bases). The CDR3 bases are TGTGCCAGCGGGGCAGGGAGCAATCAGCCCCAGCATTTT. Its translation is CASGAGSNQPQHF.